The TCR beta chain under discussion was sequenced for a study of radiation and T cells in renal cell carcinoma. Profiled with immunoSEQ multiplex PCR; TCRdb holds only in-frame clones, not every one. The table shows thousands of clones, with roughly 72% occurring only once. V lost 6 bases and J lost 4, with 12 bases in between. CDR3 length: 13 residues. Germline V gives CDR1 MNHNS, CDR2 SASEGT. Treatment: treatment-naive control, cytoreductive nephrectomy. The specimen was tumor tissue, collected from a patient whose treatment was nephrectomy without radiotherapy. This sequence joins TRBV6-1 and TRBJ1-2; possibly TRBD1 for D (6 bases). The receptor comes from a human donor with renal cell carcinoma. CDR3 sequence reads: CASSYRAAYGYTF. DNA for the CDR3: TGTGCCAGCAGCTACAGGGCGGCCTATGGCTACACCTTC.